The clone carrying this TCR beta chain was counted at least ten times. Its antigen is undetermined. The sample belongs to a study of T cells in Graves' hyperthyroidism and ophthalmopathy. RNA transcripts yielded amplified TCR beta CDR3 regions. HTBI primers drove first-round RT-PCR of the TCR CDR3. MiXCR was run by TCRdb on the multiplex PCR reads, yielding one entry per CDR3 protein. The data show hundreds of thousands of distinct CDR3 sequences, over 15% seen once. Study findings and constraints: A 13 V-J signature model discriminated ophthalmopathy versus stable hyperthyroidism. Most clonotypes expanded in the thyroid (above 0.001) were also present in blood.

Germline V lookup: CDR1 MNHEY, CDR2 SVGAGI. The CDR3 is 15 amino acids. Deletions cut 8 bases from V and 2 bases from J, with 19 bases between. It was considered stable Graves' hyperthyroidism when ophthalmopathy did not progress within 18 months. Sequenced sample: blood. The chain links TRBV6-5 to TRBJ2-7; maybe TRBD2 (7 bases). This receptor was identified in a woman younger than 30 with Graves' hyperthyroidism. The CDR3 spells CASAAGGGPTYEQYF. CDR3 bases: TGTGCCAGCGCCGCGGGCGGGGGCCCGACCTACGAGCAGTACTTC.